The present entry profiles one TCR beta chain with its context. The antigen remains unidentified. The PCR was carried out with 60 Vbeta primers and 13 Jbeta primers. The repertoire was sequenced with immunoSEQ multiplex PCR; TCRdb's copy has only in-frame clones and lacks some. The sample yields over 85,000 clones, about 86% seen once. This sample is part of a study of cytomegalovirus exposure and HLA in healthy donors. Study-wide results and limits: A later look showed TCR association rates differing by HLA locus, highest for DRB1 and lowest for HLA-C. Most subjects' HLA-A and HLA-B alleles were reportedly predicted from TCR beta sequences.

The sequence was obtained from a middle-aged man in good health and CMV-seronegative. The sequencing input was PBMCs.

CDR3 sequence (DNA): TGTGCCAGCAGTGAGGGTACAGCTACCTCCTACGAGCAGTACTTC. Amino acids: CASSEGTATSYEQYF. The chain couples TRBV6-1 to TRBJ2-7; D remains ambiguous. The CDR3 is 15 amino acids. V shed 3 bases and J shed 0 bases, with 12 bases lying between them. Germline CDR1 is MNHNS and CDR2 is SASEGT.